The present entry profiles one T cell receptor beta chain with its context. This sample was taken from a study of OX40 agonist ivuxolimab in advanced cancers. Some clones are missing from TCRdb's copy, which holds only in-frame ones; the method was immunoSEQ multiplex PCR. Of about 23,000 clones detected, 84% appear once; the ten largest clones hold roughly 13%. The CDR3 runs to 15 residues. The trim removed 7 bases at V and 1 base at J, leaving 6 bases unmatched. Germline V CDR1 and CDR2: LNHDA, SQIVND (reference sequence). The sequence was obtained from an adult with an advanced solid tumor such as melanoma, head and neck, liver or kidney cancer. The source was CD4+ or CD8+ T cells sorted from blood, collected in a trial of the OX40 agonist ivuxolimab. This rearrangement joins TRBV19 to TRBJ1-1; TRBD1 agrees at 10 bases. The CDR3 DNA sequence: TGTGCCAGTACCAAAGGACAGGGGGAGAACACTGAAGCTTTCTTT. Its protein is CASTKGQGENTEAFF. The complete variable domain, with remaining parts taken from reference TRBV19 and TRBJ1-1, reads DGGITQSPKYLFRKEGQNVTLSCEQNLNHDAMYWYRQDPGQGLRLIYYSQIVNDFQKGDIAEGYSVSREKKESFPLTVTSAQKNPTAFYLCASTKGQGENTEAFFGQGTRLTVV.